A single sample is the source of the 10 T cell receptor beta chains below, sequenced in a study of blood T cell repertoires in COVID-19 (dated by TCRdb to the early 2020s). Library prep was done by the immunoSEQ multiplex PCR assay. This immuneACCESS table, as held by TCRdb, lists in-frame sequences with V and J called but not all clones. Of the missing ones, under half trace to an unresolved V gene in checked studies; the others have no known cause. This sample holds hundreds of thousands of clones; approximately 88% were observed only once. The top ten clonotypes cover 10% to 15% of the sample. The sample was peripheral blood. These receptors were obtained from a woman between 45 and 60 years old with COVID-19, enrolled during active disease.

This chain joins TRBV14 and TRBJ1-1; 8 bases map to TRBD1. CDR3 size: 15 residues. Unmatched junction bases numbered 6, after V lost 1 base and J lost 5 bases. Germline CDR1 SGHDN, CDR2 FVKESK. The CDR3 here is CASSQVQGAGTEAFF. In DNA form, the CDR3 reads TGTGCCAGCAGCCAAGTTCAGGGGGCGGGTACTGAAGCTTTCTTT.

The rearrangement joins TRBV5-1 to TRBJ2-2; D perhaps matches TRBD2 (7 bases). Germline CDR1 is SGHRS and CDR2 is YFSETQ. The CDR3 runs to 15 residues. Trimming stripped 4 bases from V and 5 bases from J, with 15 bases between. For the CDR3, the DNA is TGCGCCAGCAGCCAAGGGGGAGGGTGGACCGGGGAGCTGTTTTTT. It yields the protein CASSQGGGWTGELFF.

The chain joins TRBV18 to TRBJ1-1; D uncertain. The V end lost 5 bases, the J end lost 3 bases, and 16 bases lay between the germline ends. This CDR3 is built from 15 residues. The V gene's germline CDR1 is KGHSH and CDR2 LQKENI. In nucleotides, the CDR3 is TGTGCCAGCTCAAACAGTCAGGCAGCGGACACTGAAGCTTTCTTT. Translated, it gives CASSNSQAADTEAFF.

The chain recombines TRBV21-1 with TRBJ1-5; the table's D call, TRBD1, has no DNA check behind it. TRBV21-1 is deemed a pseudogene. The CDR3 sequence is 16 residues long. The CDR3 DNA reads TGTGCCAGCAGCCCCCAGACAGGGGCAAGCAATCAGCCCCAGCATTTT. It is translated as CASSPQTGASNQPQHF.

This chain links TRBV13 with TRBJ2-1; TRBD1 might be the D (6 bases). Germline values: CDR1 PRHDT, CDR2 FYEKMQ (reference sequence). CDR3 length: 16 amino acids. V was trimmed by 1 base and J by 7 bases, leaving 17 bases between them. DNA of the CDR3: TGTGCCAGCAGCTTAGTTCCCAGGGGTTTAGGGAATGAGCAGTTCTTC. Protein sequence: CASSLVPRGLGNEQFF. The full variable domain, its missing parts supplied by reference TRBV13 and TRBJ2-1, is AAGVIQSPRHLIKEKRETATLKCYPIPRHDTVYWYQQGPGQDPQFLISFYEKMQSDKGSIPDRFSAQQFSDYHSELNMSSLELGDSALYFCASSLVPRGLGNEQFFGPGTRLTVL.

The genes are TRBV7-9 and TRBJ1-1, with unresolved D. Germline V CDR1 and CDR2: SEHNR, FQNEAQ (reference sequence). The CDR3 is 12 amino acids. Trimming pared 9 bases from V and 6 bases from J, leaving 14 bases between. The CDR3 region is CASGRALAEAFF. The CDR3 nucleotides are TGTGCCAGTGGGAGGGCCTTAGCTGAAGCTTTCTTT.

V usage is TRBV11-2 and J usage is TRBJ2-1; a weak D match, TRBD2 (6 bases). Germline V CDR1 and CDR2: SGHAT, FQNNGV. This CDR3 is 15 amino acids long. The germline V and J ends were trimmed by 5 bases and 7 bases, with 18 bases remaining between them. This CDR3 is CASSPEGRSANEQFF. In nucleotides, the CDR3 is TGTGCCAGCAGCCCGGAGGGGCGGTCGGCGAATGAGCAGTTCTTC.

The genes are TRBV11-2 and TRBJ2-7; 9 positions match TRBD1. This CDR3 spans 16 amino acids. Per the germline V gene, CDR1 is SGHAT and CDR2 is FQNNGV. V dropped 5 bases and J dropped 4; count of bases not matched to a gene: 12. DNA of the CDR3: TGTGCCAGCAGCCCGTACGGACAGGGGATCATGTACGAGCAGTACTTC. It specifies CASSPYGQGIMYEQYF.

The J gene is TRBJ2-7, the V gene TRBV14; tentative D call: TRBD1 (6 bases). CDR3 length: 16 residues. V was shortened by 4 bases and J by 4 bases, with 20 bases between the two germline ends. The germline CDR1 and CDR2 sequences are SGHDN and FVKESK. CDR3 coding DNA: TGTGCCAGCAGCCCCCTACAGGGTGCCCGCGAATACGAGCAGTACTTC. Encoded protein: CASSPLQGAREYEQYF.

The chain is built from TRBV11-2 and TRBJ1-3; D ambiguous. Trimming pared 5 bases from V and 3 bases from J, leaving 17 bases between. Germline V gene data show CDR1 as SGHAT and CDR2 as FQNNGV. The length of the CDR3 is 16 residues. The CDR3 loop reads CASSTAGLIGGNTIYF. The CDR3 DNA reads as TGTGCCAGCAGCACCGCGGGCCTCATAGGTGGAAACACCATATATTTT.